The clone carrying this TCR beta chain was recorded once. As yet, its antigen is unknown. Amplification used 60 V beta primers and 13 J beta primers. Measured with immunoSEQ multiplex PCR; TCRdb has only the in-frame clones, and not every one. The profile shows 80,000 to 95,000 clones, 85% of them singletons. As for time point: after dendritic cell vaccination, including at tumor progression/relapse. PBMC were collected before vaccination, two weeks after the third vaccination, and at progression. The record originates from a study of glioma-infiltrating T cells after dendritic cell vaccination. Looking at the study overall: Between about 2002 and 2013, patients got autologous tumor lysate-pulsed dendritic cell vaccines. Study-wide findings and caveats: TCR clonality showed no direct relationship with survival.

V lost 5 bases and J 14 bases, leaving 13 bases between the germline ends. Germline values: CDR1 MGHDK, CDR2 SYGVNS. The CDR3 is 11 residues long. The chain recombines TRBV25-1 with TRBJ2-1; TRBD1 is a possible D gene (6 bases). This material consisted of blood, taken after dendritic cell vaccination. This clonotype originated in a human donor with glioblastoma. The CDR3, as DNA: TGTGCCAGCAGTCCCGGGACAACGGAGTTCTTC. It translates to CASSPGTTEFF.